Following are 24 T cell receptor beta chains from one sample sequenced in a study of cytomegalovirus exposure and HLA in healthy donors (dated by TCRdb to about 2017). To prepare the library, the immunoSEQ multiplex PCR assay was applied. In its TCRdb copy, this immuneACCESS table keeps in-frame sequences only and misses some clones. Where compared with another copy, unresolved V genes explain less than half of these, and the others have no known cause. A total of hundreds of thousands of clones appear in this sample, roughly nine tenths of them only once. The ten largest clones take up approximately 12% of the sample. Source material: PBMCs. These TCRs come from a man aged 18 to 30 in good health and CMV-seropositive.

The DNA of the CDR3 is TGCAGCCCCCCATGGGACGGGGAGCTGTTTTTT. It is translated as CSPPWDGELFF. The chain is built from TRBV20-1 and TRBJ2-2; D uncertain. Germline V lookup: CDR1 DFQATT, CDR2 SNEGSKA (reference sequence). The CDR3 is 11 amino acids.

The CDR3 DNA follows: TGTGCCAGCAGTCCAACAGCAACCATGGCCTATGGCTACACCTTC. Protein product: CASSPTATMAYGYTF. The chain couples TRBV6-5 to TRBJ1-2; no reliable D call. Between the trimmed V and J ends, which lost 5 bases and 4 bases, there was a span of 17 bases. The CDR3 has 15 amino acids. Germline V gene lookup returns CDR1 MNHEY and CDR2 SVGAGI.

The V call is TRBV7-2, the J call TRBJ1-5; no definite D call. This CDR3 spans 14 amino acids. V was shortened by 5 bases and J by 3 bases, with 11 bases between the two germline ends. CDR1 SGHTA and CDR2 FQGNSA come from the germline V gene. The CDR3 protein is CASSLGGINQPQHF. The DNA of the CDR3 is TGTGCCAGCAGCCTAGGAGGGATCAATCAGCCCCAGCATTTT.

The chain recombines TRBV7-9 with TRBJ1-4, with a tentative D call TRBD1 (5 bases). V gave up 5 bases and J gave up 0 bases, with 10 bases separating them. The CDR3 is 15 amino acids. CDR1 is SEHNR and CDR2 is FQNEAQ in the germline V gene (reference sequence). CDR3 coding DNA: TGTGCCAGCAGCCCGGGGGGTTCAACTAATGAAAAACTGTTTTTT. Protein: CASSPGGSTNEKLFF.

This chain uses TRBV5-4 with TRBJ1-2, with a possible D match to TRBD1 (5 bases). Trimming removed 4 bases at V and 6 bases at J, with 19 bases between. Germline V gene lookup returns CDR1 SGHNT and CDR2 YYREEE (reference sequence). This CDR3 is built from 15 residues. The CDR3 here is CASSPQNQGDHGYTF. The CDR3 DNA follows: TGTGCCAGCAGCCCTCAGAACCAGGGAGACCATGGCTACACCTTC.

This chain links TRBV5-4 with TRBJ2-1; perhaps TRBD1 as D (6 bases). The CDR3 totals 13 residues. Germline assignment: CDR1 SGHNT and CDR2 YYREEE (reference sequence). V was pared by 2 bases and J by 8 bases, with 11 bases between. The CDR3 sequence: CASSFGQGYEQFF. The CDR3 DNA reads as TGTGCCAGCAGCTTCGGCCAGGGGTATGAGCAGTTCTTC.

The gene calls are TRBV29-1 and TRBJ1-1, with D unclear. CDR1 is SQVTM and CDR2 is ANQGSEA in the germline V gene. The CDR3 length is 12 residues. V was clipped by 5 bases and J by 3 bases, with 10 bases between them. CDR3 in amino acids: CSVRRLDTEAFF. CDR3 DNA: TGCAGCGTTCGGCGACTGGACACTGAAGCTTTCTTT.

CDR3 DNA sequence: TGTGCCAGCAGTTACGGGTCCACTGAAGCTTTCTTT. Translating it yields CASSYGSTEAFF. The chain carries TRBV28 and TRBJ1-1; D is undetermined. Germline loops: CDR1 MDHEN, CDR2 SYDVKM. The CDR3 is 12 residues long. V was clipped by 4 bases and J by 4 bases, with 7 bases between them.

The chain uses TRBV11-3 and TRBJ2-1, with TRBD2 matching over 12 bases. The V gene's germline CDR1 is SGHNT and CDR2 YENEEA. The CDR3 spans 19 residues. V shed 6 bases, J shed 0 bases, and the junction held 12 bases outside the gene matches. CDR3 DNA sequence: TGTGCCAGCAGTTCACCGGGACTAGCGGGCTCTAGCTCCTACAATGAGCAGTTCTTC. Protein sequence: CASSSPGLAGSSSYNEQFF.

The CDR3 bases are TGTGCCAGCAGTAGCCACAGGGGGCGTCGGTATGGCTACACCTTC. Its protein product is CASSSHRGRRYGYTF. This chain links TRBV6-1 with TRBJ1-2; 9 positions agree with TRBD1. The V gene end was trimmed by 5 bases and the J gene end by 5 bases; junction bases not matched to a gene: 9. The CDR3 is 15 residues long. Per germline, CDR1 MNHNS and CDR2 SASEGT.

The chain couples TRBV5-1 to TRBJ1-1; D is possibly TRBD1 (6 bases). CDR1 and CDR2 from the germline V gene are SGHRS and YFSETQ. The CDR3 is 16 amino acids. Trimming took off 4 bases at V and 0 bases at J, with 16 bases between the two ends. The CDR3 protein is CASSHLTGAMNTEAFF. The CDR3 nucleotides read TGCGCCAGCAGCCATTTGACAGGAGCAATGAACACTGAAGCTTTCTTT. The whole variable domain, filled in from reference TRBV5-1 and TRBJ1-1, reads KAGVTQTPRYLIKTRGQQVTLSCSPISGHRSVSWYQQTPGQGLQFLFEYFSETQRNKGNFPGRFSGRQFSNSRSEMNVSTLELGDSALYLCASSHLTGAMNTEAFFGQGTRLTVV.

This clone was found a few times. This rearrangement joins TRBV7-8 to TRBJ2-7; D remains ambiguous. Germline CDR1 SGHVS, CDR2 FQNEAQ. The V end was cut by 3 bases, the J end by 6 bases, with 12 bases between. The CDR3 extends over 13 amino acids. CDR3 sequence (DNA): TGTGCCAGCAGCTTTAGGGTGGTCGTCGAGCAGTACTTC. Protein product: CASSFRVVVEQYF.

Only a few counts were recorded for this clone. This chain links TRBV30 with TRBJ1-1, with no clear D. Trimming took off 3 bases at V and 2 bases at J, with 10 bases between the two ends. Germline V gene data show CDR1 as GTSNPN and CDR2 as SVGIG (reference sequence). CDR3 length: 13 residues. CDR3 DNA: TGTGCCTGGAGCTTAGACGTAAACACTGAAGCTTTCTTT. Translation gives CAWSLDVNTEAFF.

The J gene is TRBJ1-5, the V gene TRBV7-2; TRBD1 might be the D (5 bases). CDR1 SGHTA and CDR2 FQGNSA come from the germline V gene. The CDR3 sequence is 14 residues long. V lost 3 bases and J 3 bases, leaving 9 bases between the germline ends. The CDR3 DNA sequence: TGTGCCAGCAGCTTTGGGGGAGTCAATCAGCCCCAGCATTTT. Translating gives CASSFGGVNQPQHF.

This chain connects TRBV13 to TRBJ1-4; no firm D call. Trimming shortened V by 0 bases and J by 2 bases, and 10 bases separated the two germline ends. Germline CDR1 and CDR2: PRHDT and FYEKMQ (reference sequence). This CDR3 region has 16 residues. CDR3 region: CASSLGKGATNEKLFF. The CDR3 bases are TGTGCCAGCAGCTTAGGCAAGGGAGCGACTAATGAAAAACTGTTTTTT. Based on the CDR3 plus reference TRBV13 and TRBJ1-4, the full variable domain is AAGVIQSPRHLIKEKRETATLKCYPIPRHDTVYWYQQGPGQDPQFLISFYEKMQSDKGSIPDRFSAQQFSDYHSELNMSSLELGDSALYFCASSLGKGATNEKLFFGSGTQLSVL.

The rearrangement uses TRBV28 and TRBJ2-7; D is undetermined. The CDR3 sequence is 14 residues long. Germline values: CDR1 MDHEN, CDR2 SYDVKM. V dropped 3 bases and J dropped 4 bases, with 13 bases sitting between them. The CDR3 loop reads CASSFWTAPYEQYF. CDR3 sequence (DNA): TGTGCCAGCAGTTTTTGGACGGCCCCTTACGAGCAGTACTTC.

The chain carries TRBV5-4 and TRBJ2-3; perhaps TRBD2 as D (5 bases). The V and J ends lost 4 bases and 4 bases respectively, with 13 bases between them. This CDR3 contains 14 residues. Germline CDR1 reads SGHNT; CDR2 reads YYREEE (reference sequence). This CDR3 is CASSPSSSADTQYF. The CDR3 DNA sequence: TGTGCCAGCAGCCCCTCTAGTAGCGCAGATACGCAGTATTTT.

In this sample, this clone turned up once. V usage is TRBV5-1 and J usage is TRBJ2-7; D may match TRBD1 or TRBD2 (5 bases each). The CDR3 loop spans 14 amino acids. With 1 base removed from V and 3 bases from J, the gap between germline ends came to 11 bases. Germline CDR1 reads SGHRS; CDR2 reads YFSETQ. For the CDR3, the DNA is TGCGCCAGCAGCTTGACGGGGCAGAACTACGAGCAGTACTTC. This encodes CASSLTGQNYEQYF.

This chain joins TRBV30 and TRBJ2-4; D remains unclear. The germline gives CDR1 GTSNPN, CDR2 SVGIG (reference sequence). Trimming took 5 bases from V and 3 from J, leaving 8 bases between them. CDR3 length: 12 amino acids. In nucleotides, the CDR3 is TGTGCCTGGGGGTTTGGCAAAAACATTCAGTACTTC. Protein product: CAWGFGKNIQYF.

The chain is built from TRBV28 and TRBJ1-2, with D unresolved. Germline loops: CDR1 MDHEN, CDR2 SYDVKM. The CDR3 loop spans 14 amino acids. V lost 10 bases, J lost 6 bases, and 21 bases lay in between. The CDR3 protein is CATLIPSSVDGYTF. The CDR3 bases are TGTGCCACCCTTATTCCCTCGTCCGTTGATGGCTACACCTTC.

V usage is TRBV15 and J usage is TRBJ2-1; 7 nucleotides match TRBD2. Germline V gene data show CDR1 as LNHNV and CDR2 as YYDKDF (reference sequence). The CDR3 contains 15 residues. V lost 3 bases, J lost 0 bases, and 2 bases stayed unmatched. The CDR3 sequence is CATSRLADSYNEQFF. CDR3 nucleotides: TGTGCCACCAGCAGGCTAGCGGACTCCTACAATGAGCAGTTCTTC.

The V call is TRBV5-1, the J call TRBJ1-5, with D perhaps matching TRBD1 (5 bases). The CDR3 loop spans 15 amino acids. Germline values: CDR1 SGHRS, CDR2 YFSETQ. Trimming took off 4 bases at V and 5 bases at J, with 16 bases between the two ends. DNA of the CDR3: TGCGCCAGCAGCCCCAATGGGGGGGGATATCAGCCCCAGCATTTT. As protein: CASSPNGGGYQPQHF.

This clone was picked up a small number of times. This rearrangement joins TRBV2 to TRBJ1-2; unclear D gene. The CDR3 consists of 12 residues. Germline assignment: CDR1 SNHLY and CDR2 FYNNEI. The V gene lost 3 bases and the J gene lost 8 bases, with 10 bases spanning the gap. CDR3 residues: CASSDLVGGYTF. CDR3 coding DNA: TGTGCCAGCAGTGATTTGGTCGGGGGCTACACCTTC. The variable domain in full, with the rest retrieved from reference TRBV2 and TRBJ1-2, is EPEVTQTPSHQVTQMGQEVILRCVPISNHLYFYWYRQILGQKVEFLVSFYNNEISEKSEIFDDQFSVERPDGSNFTLKIRSTKLEDSAMYFCASSDLVGGYTFGSGTRLTVV.

This chain uses TRBV5-1 with TRBJ1-1; tentatively, D is TRBD1 (5 bases). Trimming removed 0 bases from V and 1 base from J, with 13 bases in between. Germline CDR1 SGHRS, CDR2 YFSETQ. The CDR3 consists of 16 residues. The CDR3 bases are TGCGCCAGCAGCTTGGCAGGCCAGGGAGGGAACACTGAAGCTTTCTTT. It yields the protein CASSLAGQGGNTEAFF.